The T cell receptor (beta chain) under discussion was sequenced for a study of cytomegalovirus exposure and HLA in healthy donors. As concerns this clone: As yet, its antigen is unknown.

PCR involved 60 Vbeta and 13 Jbeta primers. The data were produced by immunoSEQ multiplex PCR, yet TCRdb's version contains in-frame clones alone and is incomplete. Here the sample spans about 95,000 clones, around four fifths being singletons. General observations from the study: There were several of the most significant clusters that appeared linked to common viral pathogens in a later analysis. Analysis performed later showed TCR beta chains linked to HLA being more clonally expanded than equally common others. Across all donors, roughly uniform sequencing depth was an assumption of the presence/absence analyses.

This cohort consisted of healthy bone marrow donors. The TCR sequence derives from a woman in her thirties or forties in good health and CMV-seropositive. Source material: PBMCs.

The CDR3 region is CASSYGAPTDTQYF. The CDR3 DNA reads as TGTGCCAGCAGTTACGGGGCTCCCACAGATACGCAGTATTTT. The chain recombines TRBV6-5 with TRBJ2-3, with D perhaps TRBD1 (5 bases). V lost 2 bases to trimming and J lost 2 bases, with 8 bases between them. CDR1 is MNHEY and CDR2 is SVGAGI in the germline V gene. The CDR3 spans 14 residues.